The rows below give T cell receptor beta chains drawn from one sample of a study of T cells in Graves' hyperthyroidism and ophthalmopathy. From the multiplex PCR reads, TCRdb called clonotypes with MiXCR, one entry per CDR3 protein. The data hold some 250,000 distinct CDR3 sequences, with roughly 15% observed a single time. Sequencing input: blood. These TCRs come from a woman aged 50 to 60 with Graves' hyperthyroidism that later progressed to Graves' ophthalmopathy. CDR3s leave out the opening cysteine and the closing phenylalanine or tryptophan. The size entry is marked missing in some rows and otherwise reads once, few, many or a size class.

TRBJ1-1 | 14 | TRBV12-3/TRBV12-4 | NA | ASSLRPGPMNTEAF
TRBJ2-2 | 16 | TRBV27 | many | ASSFRDRGRGGTGELF
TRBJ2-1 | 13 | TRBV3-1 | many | ASSQERLAGNEQF
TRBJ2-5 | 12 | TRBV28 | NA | ASRTSGKKETQY
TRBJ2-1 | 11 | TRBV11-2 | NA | ASSFVGDNEQF
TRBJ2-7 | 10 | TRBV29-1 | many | ATVGSSYEQY
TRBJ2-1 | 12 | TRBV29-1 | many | SALTGNSYNEQF
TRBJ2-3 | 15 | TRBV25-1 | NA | ASSVAPGPLRGDTQY
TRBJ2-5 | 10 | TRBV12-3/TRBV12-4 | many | ASSFSQGGQY
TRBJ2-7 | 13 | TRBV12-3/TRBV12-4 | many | ASSSENGRFYEQY
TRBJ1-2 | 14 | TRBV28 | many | ASNLNRDRRLYGYT